One sample yielded the 2 T cell receptor beta chains listed below, sequenced in a study of blood T cell repertoires in COVID-19. Using immunoSEQ multiplex PCR, the repertoire was profiled, and TCRdb retains in-frame clones only, with some absent. The repertoire holds approximately 150,000 clones, with approximately 81% as singletons. The sequenced sample was PBMCs or T cells enriched from blood (not recorded which). These receptors originate from a man aged 55 to 70 who had recovered from COVID-19.

Remarks on this clone: The junction departs from germline at one end; a sequencing error may be responsible. V and J are TRBV7-2 and TRBJ1-6, with TRBD1 as a possible D gene (5 bases). The CDR3 is 13 amino acids. Germline V gene data show CDR1 as SGHTA and CDR2 as FQGNSA. In nucleotides, the CDR3 is TGTGCCAGCAGCTTAGTTCTGGACACAGCCCCGGCCTTT. This encodes CASSLVLDTAPAF.

The chain employs TRBV6-1 and TRBJ2-2, with TRBD2 as a possible D gene (6 bases). In germline, CDR1 is MNHNS, CDR2 SASEGT. The CDR3 covers 16 residues. Trimming removed 2 bases at V and 5 bases at J, with 15 bases between. As DNA, the CDR3 is TGTGCCAGCAGTGAAATCGGGGGTGGGGTTACCGGGGAGCTGTTTTTT. This sequence encodes CASSEIGGGVTGELFF.